The 6 T cell receptor beta chains below were found in one sample sequenced in a study of cytomegalovirus exposure and HLA in healthy donors. A multiplex PCR was run with 60 Vbeta primers and 13 Jbeta primers. Profiled with immunoSEQ multiplex PCR; TCRdb holds only in-frame clones, not every one. The sample yields 150,000 or so clones, 70% seen once. The sequenced sample consisted of PBMCs. The receptor source for this set is a man in his late teens or twenties in good health and CMV-seropositive.

This clone was counted a few times. The chain is built from TRBV9 and TRBJ2-2; maybe TRBD2 (5 bases). This CDR3 spans 16 amino acids. The germline V gene encodes CDR1 SGDLS and CDR2 YYNGEE. Trimming took 0 bases from V and 7 from J, leaving 16 bases between them. The CDR3 nucleotides read TGTGCCAGCAGCGTAGCACCGTCGGAGGTGGGCGGGGAGCTGTTTTTT. It translates to CASSVAPSEVGGELFF.

The V call is TRBV6-1, the J call TRBJ2-7, with D uncertain. The CDR3 extends over 16 amino acids. Germline V lookup: CDR1 MNHNS, CDR2 SASEGT. V gave up 4 bases and J gave up 0 bases, with 16 bases separating them. CDR3 sequence reads: CASSVSALFSSYEQYV. The CDR3 DNA is TGTGCCAGCAGTGTTTCGGCACTATTCAGCTCCTACGAGCAGTACGTC.

This clone was recorded once. The J gene is TRBJ1-1, the V gene TRBV10-3, with a possible D match to TRBD1 (5 bases). The V end lost 0 bases, the J end lost 2 bases, and 7 bases lay between the germline ends. There are 14 residues in the CDR3. Germline V gene data show CDR1 as ENHRY and CDR2 as SYGVKD. CDR3 coding DNA: TGTGCCATCAGTGAGTCAGGGGCTAACACTGAAGCTTTCTTT. It is translated as CAISESGANTEAFF.

The rearrangement joins TRBV27 to TRBJ2-5; 7 positions match TRBD1. The germline gives CDR1 MNHEY, CDR2 SMNVEV (reference sequence). With 5 bases clipped from V and 4 bases from J, the junction kept 7 bases outside the gene matches. This CDR3 spans 14 amino acids. This chain's CDR3 is CASSPRGQRETQYF. The CDR3 DNA sequence: TGTGCCAGCAGTCCGAGGGGGCAGAGAGAGACCCAGTACTTC.

This chain joins TRBV18 and TRBJ1-1, with unresolved D. CDR1 is KGHSH, CDR2 LQKENI, per germline. V lost 6 bases, J lost 5 bases, and 16 bases lay in between. The CDR3 is made up of 14 amino acids. CDR3 residues: CASSFRSPQTEAFF. The CDR3 DNA reads TGTGCCAGCTCTTTCCGTTCCCCCCAGACTGAAGCTTTCTTT.

CDR3 DNA sequence: TGCAGCGTTGAAAAACAGGGGGAAAAACTGTTTTTT. This encodes CSVEKQGEKLFF. This chain joins TRBV29-1 and TRBJ1-4, with TRBD1 matching over 7 bases. Germline V gene lookup returns CDR1 SQVTM and CDR2 ANQGSEA. Germline trimming cut 2 bases from V and 8 bases from J; bases unmatched to any gene: 2. The CDR3 is 12 residues long. Using reference TRBV29-1 and TRBJ1-4 for the parts outside the CDR3, the full variable domain is SAVISQKPSRDICQRGTSLTIQCQVDSQVTMMFWYRQQPGQSLTLIATANQGSEATYESGFVIDKFPISRPNLTFSTLTVSNMSPEDSSIYLCSVEKQGEKLFFGSGTQLSVL.